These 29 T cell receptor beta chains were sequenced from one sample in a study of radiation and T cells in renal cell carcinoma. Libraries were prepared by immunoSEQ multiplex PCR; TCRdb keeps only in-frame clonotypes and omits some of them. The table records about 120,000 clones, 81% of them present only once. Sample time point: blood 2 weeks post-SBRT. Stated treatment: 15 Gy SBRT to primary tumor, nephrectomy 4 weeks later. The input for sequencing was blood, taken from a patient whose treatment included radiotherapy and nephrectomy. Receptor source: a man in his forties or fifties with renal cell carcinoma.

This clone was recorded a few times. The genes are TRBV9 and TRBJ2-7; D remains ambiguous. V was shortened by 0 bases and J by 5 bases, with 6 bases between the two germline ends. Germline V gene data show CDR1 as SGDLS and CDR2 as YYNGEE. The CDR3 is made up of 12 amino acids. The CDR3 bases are TGTGCCAGCAGCGTAGGTCAAGACGAGCAGTACTTC. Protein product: CASSVGQDEQYF.

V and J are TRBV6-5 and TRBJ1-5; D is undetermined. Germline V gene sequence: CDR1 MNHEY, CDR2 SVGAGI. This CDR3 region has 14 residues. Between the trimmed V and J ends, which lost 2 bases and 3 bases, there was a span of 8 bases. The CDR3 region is CASSYRSDNQPQHF. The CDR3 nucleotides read TGTGCCAGCAGTTACAGGAGTGACAATCAGCCCCAGCATTTT.

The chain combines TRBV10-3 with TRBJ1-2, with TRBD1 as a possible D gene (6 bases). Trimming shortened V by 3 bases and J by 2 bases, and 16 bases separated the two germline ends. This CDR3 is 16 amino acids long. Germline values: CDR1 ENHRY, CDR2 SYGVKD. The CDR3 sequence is CAISDGTRTVNYGYTF. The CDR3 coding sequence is TGTGCCATCAGTGATGGGACTAGGACAGTCAACTATGGCTACACCTTC.

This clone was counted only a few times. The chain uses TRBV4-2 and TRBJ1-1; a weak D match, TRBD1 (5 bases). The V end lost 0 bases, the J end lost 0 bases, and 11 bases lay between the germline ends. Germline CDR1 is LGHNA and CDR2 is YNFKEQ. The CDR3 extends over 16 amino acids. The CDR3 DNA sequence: TGTGCCAGCAGCCAAGACCTCGGGGGAATGAACACTGAAGCTTTCTTT. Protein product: CASSQDLGGMNTEAFF.

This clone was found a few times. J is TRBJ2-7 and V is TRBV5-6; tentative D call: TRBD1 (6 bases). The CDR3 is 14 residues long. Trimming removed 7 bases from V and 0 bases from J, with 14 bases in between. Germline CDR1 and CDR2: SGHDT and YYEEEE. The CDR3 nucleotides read TGTGCCAGCGATCAAGGGACACACTCCTACGAGCAGTACTTC. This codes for CASDQGTHSYEQYF.

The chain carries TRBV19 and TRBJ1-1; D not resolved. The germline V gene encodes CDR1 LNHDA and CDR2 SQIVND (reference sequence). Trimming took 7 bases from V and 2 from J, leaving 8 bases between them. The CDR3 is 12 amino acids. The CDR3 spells CASKNSNTEAFF. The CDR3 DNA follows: TGTGCCAGTAAAAACAGTAACACTGAAGCTTTCTTT.

The CDR3 DNA reads TGTGCCAGCAGCTTAGGGGTGGATACGCAGTATTTT. Translated: CASSLGVDTQYF. The chain recombines TRBV11-2 with TRBJ2-3; no clear D. Germline V lookup: CDR1 SGHAT, CDR2 FQNNGV. This CDR3 contains 12 residues. Trimming stripped 1 base from V and 6 bases from J, with 5 bases between.

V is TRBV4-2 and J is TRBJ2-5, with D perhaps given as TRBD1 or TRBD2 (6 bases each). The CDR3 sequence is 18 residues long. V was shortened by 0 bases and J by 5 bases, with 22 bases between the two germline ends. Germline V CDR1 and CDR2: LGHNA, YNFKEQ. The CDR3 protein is CASSQDWRGVPHGETQYF. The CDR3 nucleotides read TGTGCCAGCAGCCAAGATTGGAGGGGGGTACCCCACGGGGAGACCCAGTACTTC.

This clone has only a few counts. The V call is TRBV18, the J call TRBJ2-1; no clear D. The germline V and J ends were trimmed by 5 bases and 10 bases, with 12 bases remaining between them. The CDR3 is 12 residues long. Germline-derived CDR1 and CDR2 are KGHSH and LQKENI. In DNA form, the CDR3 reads TGTGCCAGCTCAGGGCAGGATAGAGAGCAGTTCTTC. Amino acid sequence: CASSGQDREQFF.

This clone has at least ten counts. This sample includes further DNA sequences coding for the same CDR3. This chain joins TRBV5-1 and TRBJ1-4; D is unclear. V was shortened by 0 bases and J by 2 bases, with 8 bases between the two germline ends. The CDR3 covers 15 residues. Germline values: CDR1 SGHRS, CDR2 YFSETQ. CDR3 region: CASSLEPTTNEKLFF. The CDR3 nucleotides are TGCGCCAGCAGCTTGGAACCTACTACTAATGAAAAACTGTTTTTT.

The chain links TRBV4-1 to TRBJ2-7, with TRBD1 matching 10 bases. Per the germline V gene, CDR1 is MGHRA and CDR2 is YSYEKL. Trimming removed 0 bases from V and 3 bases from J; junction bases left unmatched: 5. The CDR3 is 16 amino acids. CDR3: CASSQDLGQGRYEQYF. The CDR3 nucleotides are TGCGCCAGCAGCCAAGACCTGGGACAGGGGCGCTACGAGCAGTACTTC.

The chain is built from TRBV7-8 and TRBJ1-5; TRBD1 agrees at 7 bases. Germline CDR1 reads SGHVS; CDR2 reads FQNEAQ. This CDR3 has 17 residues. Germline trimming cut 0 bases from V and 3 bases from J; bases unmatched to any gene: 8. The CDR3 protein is CASSLAVAGGINQPQHF. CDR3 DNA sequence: TGTGCCAGCAGCTTAGCGGTGGCAGGGGGTATCAATCAGCCCCAGCATTTT.

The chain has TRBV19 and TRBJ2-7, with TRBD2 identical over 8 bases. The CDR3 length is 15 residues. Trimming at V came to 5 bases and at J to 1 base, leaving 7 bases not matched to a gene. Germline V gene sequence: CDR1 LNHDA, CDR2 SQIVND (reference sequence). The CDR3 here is CASSPAGDRSYEQYF. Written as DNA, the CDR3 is TGTGCCAGTAGTCCAGCGGGAGATAGGTCCTACGAGCAGTACTTC.

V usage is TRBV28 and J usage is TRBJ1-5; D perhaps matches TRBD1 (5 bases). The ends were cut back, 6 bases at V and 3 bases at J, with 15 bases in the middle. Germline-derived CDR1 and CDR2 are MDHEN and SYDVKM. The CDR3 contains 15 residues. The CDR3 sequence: CASRTGTLINQPQHF. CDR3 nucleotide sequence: TGTGCCAGCAGGACCGGGACTTTAATCAATCAGCCCCAGCATTTT.

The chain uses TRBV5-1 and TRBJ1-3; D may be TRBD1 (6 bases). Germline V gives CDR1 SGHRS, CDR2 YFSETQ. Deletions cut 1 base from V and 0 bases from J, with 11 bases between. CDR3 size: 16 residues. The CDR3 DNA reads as TGCGCCAGCAGCTTGTCGGGGGGACACTCTGGAAACACCATATATTTT. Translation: CASSLSGGHSGNTIYF.

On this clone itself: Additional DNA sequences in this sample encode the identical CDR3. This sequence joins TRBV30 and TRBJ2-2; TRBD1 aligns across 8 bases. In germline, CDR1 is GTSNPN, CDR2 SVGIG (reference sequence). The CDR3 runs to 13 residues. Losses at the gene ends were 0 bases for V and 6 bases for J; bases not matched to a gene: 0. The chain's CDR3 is CAWSVQGAGELFF. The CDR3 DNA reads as TGTGCCTGGAGTGTACAGGGGGCCGGGGAGCTGTTTTTT.

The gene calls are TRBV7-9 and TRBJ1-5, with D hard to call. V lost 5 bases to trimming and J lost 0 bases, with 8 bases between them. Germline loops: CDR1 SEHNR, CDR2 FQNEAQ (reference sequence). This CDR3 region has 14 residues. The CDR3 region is CASSPLYSNQPQHF. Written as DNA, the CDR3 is TGTGCCAGCAGCCCATTATATAGCAATCAGCCCCAGCATTTT.

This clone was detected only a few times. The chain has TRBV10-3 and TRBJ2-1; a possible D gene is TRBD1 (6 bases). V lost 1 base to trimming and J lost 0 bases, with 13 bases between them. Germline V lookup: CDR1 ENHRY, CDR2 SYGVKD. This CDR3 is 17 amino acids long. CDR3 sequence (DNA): TGTGCCATCAGTGAGTGGGAGACAGGAAGCTCCTACAATGAGCAGTTCTTC. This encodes CAISEWETGSSYNEQFF.

This chain's CDR3 is CASSLPAGANVLTF. The CDR3 coding sequence is TGCGCCAGCAGCTTACCGGCCGGGGCCAACGTCCTGACTTTC. V usage is TRBV5-1 and J usage is TRBJ2-6; D ambiguous. Trimming removed 2 bases from V and 4 bases from J, with 7 bases in between. There are 14 residues in the CDR3. CDR1 and CDR2 from the germline V gene are SGHRS and YFSETQ.

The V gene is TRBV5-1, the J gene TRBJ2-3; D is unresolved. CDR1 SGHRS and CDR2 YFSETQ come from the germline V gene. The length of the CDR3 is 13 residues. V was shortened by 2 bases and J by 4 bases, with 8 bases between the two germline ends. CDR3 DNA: TGCGCCAGCAGCTTTTCGGGCCCAGATACGCAGTATTTT. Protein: CASSFSGPDTQYF.

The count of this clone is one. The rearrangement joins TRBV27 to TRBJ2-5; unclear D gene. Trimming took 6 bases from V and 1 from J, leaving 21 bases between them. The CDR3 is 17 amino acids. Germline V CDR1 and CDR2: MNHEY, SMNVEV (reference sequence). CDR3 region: CASSQIGLVGSQETQYF. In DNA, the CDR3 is TGTGCCAGCAGCCAAATAGGCCTAGTGGGTTCCCAAGAGACCCAGTACTTC.

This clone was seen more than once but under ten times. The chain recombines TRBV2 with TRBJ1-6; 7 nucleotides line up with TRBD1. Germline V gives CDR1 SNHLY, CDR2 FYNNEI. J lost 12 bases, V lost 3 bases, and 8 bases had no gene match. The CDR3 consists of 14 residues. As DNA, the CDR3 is TGTGCCAGCAGTGAGGCGGGACAGTACGAACCCCTCCACTTT. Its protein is CASSEAGQYEPLHF. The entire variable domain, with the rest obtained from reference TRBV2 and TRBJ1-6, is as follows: EPEVTQTPSHQVTQMGQEVILRCVPISNHLYFYWYRQILGQKVEFLVSFYNNEISEKSEIFDDQFSVERPDGSNFTLKIRSTKLEDSAMYFCASSEAGQYEPLHFGNGTRLTVT.

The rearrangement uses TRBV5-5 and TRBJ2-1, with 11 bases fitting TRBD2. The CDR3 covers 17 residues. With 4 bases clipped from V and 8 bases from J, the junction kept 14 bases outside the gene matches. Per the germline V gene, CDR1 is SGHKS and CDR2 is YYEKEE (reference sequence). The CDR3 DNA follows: TGTGCCAGCAGCCCACCTCGACTAGCGGGATCAGGAGATGAGCAGTTCTTC. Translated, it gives CASSPPRLAGSGDEQFF. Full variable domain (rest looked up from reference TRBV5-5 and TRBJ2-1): DAGVTQSPTHLIKTRGQQVTLRCSPISGHKSVSWYQQVLGQGPQFIFQYYEKEERGRGNFPDRFSARQFPNYSSELNVNALLLGDSALYLCASSPPRLAGSGDEQFFGPGTRLTVL.

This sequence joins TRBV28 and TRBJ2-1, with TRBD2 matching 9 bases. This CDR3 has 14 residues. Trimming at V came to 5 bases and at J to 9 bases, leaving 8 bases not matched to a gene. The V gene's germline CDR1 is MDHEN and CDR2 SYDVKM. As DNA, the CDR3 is TGTGCCAGCAGTACCCCGGGACTAGCTACTGAGCAGTTCTTC. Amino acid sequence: CASSTPGLATEQFF.

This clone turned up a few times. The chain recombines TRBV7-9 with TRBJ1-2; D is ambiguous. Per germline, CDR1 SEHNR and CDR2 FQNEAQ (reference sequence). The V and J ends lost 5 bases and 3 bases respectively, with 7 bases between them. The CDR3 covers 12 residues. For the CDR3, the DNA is TGTGCCAGCAGCCCGTACGACTATGGCTACACCTTC. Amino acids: CASSPYDYGYTF.

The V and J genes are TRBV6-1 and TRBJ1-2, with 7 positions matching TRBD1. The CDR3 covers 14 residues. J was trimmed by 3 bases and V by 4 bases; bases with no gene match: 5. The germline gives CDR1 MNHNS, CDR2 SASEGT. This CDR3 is CASSGGQFDYGYTF. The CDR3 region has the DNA TGTGCCAGCAGTGGGGGACAGTTCGACTATGGCTACACCTTC.

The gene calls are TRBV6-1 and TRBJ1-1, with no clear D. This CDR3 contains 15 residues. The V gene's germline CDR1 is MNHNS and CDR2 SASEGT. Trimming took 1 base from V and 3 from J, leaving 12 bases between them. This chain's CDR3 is CASSEVGRPYTEAFF. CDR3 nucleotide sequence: TGTGCCAGCAGTGAAGTAGGCAGGCCGTACACTGAAGCTTTCTTT.

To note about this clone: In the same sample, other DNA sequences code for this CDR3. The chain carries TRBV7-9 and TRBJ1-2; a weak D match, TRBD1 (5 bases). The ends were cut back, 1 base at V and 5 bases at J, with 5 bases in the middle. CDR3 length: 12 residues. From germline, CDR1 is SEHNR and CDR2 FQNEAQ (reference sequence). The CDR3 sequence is CASSLEGYGYTF. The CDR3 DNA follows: TGTGCCAGCAGCTTAGAGGGGTATGGCTACACCTTC.

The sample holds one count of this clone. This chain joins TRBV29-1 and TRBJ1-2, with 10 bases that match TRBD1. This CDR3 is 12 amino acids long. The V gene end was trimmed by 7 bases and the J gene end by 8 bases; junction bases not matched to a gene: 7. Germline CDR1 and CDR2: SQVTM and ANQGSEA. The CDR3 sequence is CSAGTGAGGYTF. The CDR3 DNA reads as TGCAGCGCCGGGACAGGGGCTGGGGGCTACACCTTC.